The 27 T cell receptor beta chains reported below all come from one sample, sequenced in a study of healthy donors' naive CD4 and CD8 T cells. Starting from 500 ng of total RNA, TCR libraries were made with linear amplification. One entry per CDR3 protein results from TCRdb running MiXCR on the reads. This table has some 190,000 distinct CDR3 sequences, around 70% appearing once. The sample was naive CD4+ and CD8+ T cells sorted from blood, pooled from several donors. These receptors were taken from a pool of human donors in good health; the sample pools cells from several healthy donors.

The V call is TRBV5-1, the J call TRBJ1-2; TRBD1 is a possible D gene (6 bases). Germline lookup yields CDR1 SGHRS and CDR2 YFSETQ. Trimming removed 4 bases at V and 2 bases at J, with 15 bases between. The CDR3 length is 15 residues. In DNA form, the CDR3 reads TGCGCCAGCAGCCAACTACAGGGCCCAAACTATGGCTACACCTTC. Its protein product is CASSQLQGPNYGYTF.

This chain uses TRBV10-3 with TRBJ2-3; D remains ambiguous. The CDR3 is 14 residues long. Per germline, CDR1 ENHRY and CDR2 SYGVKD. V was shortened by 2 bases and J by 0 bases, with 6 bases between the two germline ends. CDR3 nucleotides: TGTGCCATCAGTGAGATAGCTAGCACAGATACGCAGTATTTT. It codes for CAISEIASTDTQYF.

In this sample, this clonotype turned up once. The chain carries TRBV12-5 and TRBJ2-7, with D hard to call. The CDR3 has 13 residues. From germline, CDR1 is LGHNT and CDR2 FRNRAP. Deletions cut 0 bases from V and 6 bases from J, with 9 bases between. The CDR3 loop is CASGLVPGAEQYF. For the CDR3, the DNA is TGTGCTAGTGGTTTGGTTCCAGGCGCCGAGCAGTACTTC.

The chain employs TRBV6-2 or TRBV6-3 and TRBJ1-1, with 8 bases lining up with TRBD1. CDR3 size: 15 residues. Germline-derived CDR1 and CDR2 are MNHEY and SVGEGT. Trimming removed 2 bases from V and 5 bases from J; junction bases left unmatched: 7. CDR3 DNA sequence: TGTGCCAGCAGTTACCCGGACAGGGTAAGAACTGAAGCTTTCTTT. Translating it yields CASSYPDRVRTEAFF.

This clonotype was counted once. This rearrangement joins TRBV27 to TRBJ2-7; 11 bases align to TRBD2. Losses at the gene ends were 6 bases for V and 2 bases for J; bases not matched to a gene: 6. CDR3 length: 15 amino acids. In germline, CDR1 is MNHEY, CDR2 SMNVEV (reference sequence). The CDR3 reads CASRPGTSGTYEQYF. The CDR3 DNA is TGTGCCAGCAGACCCGGGACTAGCGGAACCTACGAGCAGTACTTC.

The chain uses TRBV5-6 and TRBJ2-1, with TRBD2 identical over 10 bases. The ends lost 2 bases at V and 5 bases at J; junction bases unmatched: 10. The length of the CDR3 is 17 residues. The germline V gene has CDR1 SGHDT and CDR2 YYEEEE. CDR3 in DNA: TGTGCCAGCAGCTTCCAGACTCTAGCGGGGGTGAACAATGAGCAGTTCTTC. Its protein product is CASSFQTLAGVNNEQFF.

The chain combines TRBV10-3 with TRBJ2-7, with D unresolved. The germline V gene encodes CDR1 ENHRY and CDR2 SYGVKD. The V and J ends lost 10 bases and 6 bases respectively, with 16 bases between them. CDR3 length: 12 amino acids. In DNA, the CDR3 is TGTGCCACCTCCGGGCCCCCGTCCGAGCAGTACTTC. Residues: CATSGPPSEQYF.

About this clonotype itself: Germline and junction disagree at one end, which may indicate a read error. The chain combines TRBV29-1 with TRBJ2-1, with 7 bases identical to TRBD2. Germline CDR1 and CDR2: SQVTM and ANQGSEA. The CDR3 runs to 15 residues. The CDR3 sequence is CSVDGEGTSYNGQFF. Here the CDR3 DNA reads TGCAGCGTTGATGGGGAGGGGACGTCCTACAATGGGCAGTTCTTC.

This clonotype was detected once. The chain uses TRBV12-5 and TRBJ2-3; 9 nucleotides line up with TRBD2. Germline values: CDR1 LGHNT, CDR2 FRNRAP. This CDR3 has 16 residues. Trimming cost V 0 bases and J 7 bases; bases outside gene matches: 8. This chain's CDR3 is CASGLVLAGISHTQYF. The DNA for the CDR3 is TGTGCTAGTGGTTTGGTACTAGCGGGTATCTCACATACGCAGTATTTT.

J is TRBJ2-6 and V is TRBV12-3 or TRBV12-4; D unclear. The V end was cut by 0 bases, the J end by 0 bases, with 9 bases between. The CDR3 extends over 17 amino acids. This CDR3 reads CASSLATWSSGANVLTF. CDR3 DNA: TGTGCCAGCAGTTTAGCGACATGGAGCTCTGGGGCCAACGTCCTGACTTTC.

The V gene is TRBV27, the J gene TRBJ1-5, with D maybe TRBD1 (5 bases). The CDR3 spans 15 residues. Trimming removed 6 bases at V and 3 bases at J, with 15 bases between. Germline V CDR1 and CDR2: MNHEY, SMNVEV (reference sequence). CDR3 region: CASRLGVWDNQPQHF. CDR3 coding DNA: TGTGCCAGCAGGTTGGGGGTTTGGGACAATCAGCCCCAGCATTTT.

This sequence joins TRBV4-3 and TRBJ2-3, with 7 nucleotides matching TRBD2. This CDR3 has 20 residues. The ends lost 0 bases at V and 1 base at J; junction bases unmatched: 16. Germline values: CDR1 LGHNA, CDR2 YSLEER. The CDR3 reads CASSQDRIRASGGRTDTQYF. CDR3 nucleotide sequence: TGCGCCAGCAGCCAAGATCGTATAAGAGCTAGCGGAGGTCGCACAGATACGCAGTATTTT.

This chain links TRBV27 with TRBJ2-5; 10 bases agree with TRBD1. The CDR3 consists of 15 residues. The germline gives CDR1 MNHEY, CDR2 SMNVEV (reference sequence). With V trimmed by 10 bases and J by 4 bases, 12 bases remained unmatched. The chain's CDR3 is CAIGRDRGWRETQYF. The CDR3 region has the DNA TGTGCCATCGGTCGGGACAGGGGTTGGAGAGAGACCCAGTACTTC.

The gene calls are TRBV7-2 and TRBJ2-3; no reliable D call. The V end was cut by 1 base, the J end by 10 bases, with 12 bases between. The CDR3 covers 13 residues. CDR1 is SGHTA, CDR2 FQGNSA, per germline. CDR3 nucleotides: TGTGCCAGCAGCTTAGGTCTGGCGTGGTCGCAGTATTTT. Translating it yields CASSLGLAWSQYF.

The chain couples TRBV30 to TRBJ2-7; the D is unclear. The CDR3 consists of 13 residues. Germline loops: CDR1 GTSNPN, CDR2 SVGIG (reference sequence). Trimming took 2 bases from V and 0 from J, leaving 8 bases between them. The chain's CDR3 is CAWSPGTSYEQYF. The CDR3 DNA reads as TGTGCCTGGAGTCCAGGAACCTCCTACGAGCAGTACTTC.

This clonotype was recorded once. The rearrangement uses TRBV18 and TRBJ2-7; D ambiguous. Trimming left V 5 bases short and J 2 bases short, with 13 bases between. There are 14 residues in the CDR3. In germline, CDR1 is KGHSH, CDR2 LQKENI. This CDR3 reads CASSLMTETYEQYF. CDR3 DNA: TGTGCCAGCTCATTAATGACGGAAACCTACGAGCAGTACTTC.

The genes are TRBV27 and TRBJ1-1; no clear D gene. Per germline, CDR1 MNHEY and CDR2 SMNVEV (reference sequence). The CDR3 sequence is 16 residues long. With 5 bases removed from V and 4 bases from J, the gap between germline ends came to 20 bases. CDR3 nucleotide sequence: TGTGCCAGCAGTCCCTTAGCTACACCTATGTCCACTGAAGCTTTCTTT. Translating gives CASSPLATPMSTEAFF.

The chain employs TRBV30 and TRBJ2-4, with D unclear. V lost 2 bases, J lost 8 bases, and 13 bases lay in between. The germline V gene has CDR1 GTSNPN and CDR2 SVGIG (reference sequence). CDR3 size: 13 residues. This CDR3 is CAWSRVSVDIQYF. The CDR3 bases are TGTGCCTGGAGTAGGGTTTCAGTTGACATTCAGTACTTC.

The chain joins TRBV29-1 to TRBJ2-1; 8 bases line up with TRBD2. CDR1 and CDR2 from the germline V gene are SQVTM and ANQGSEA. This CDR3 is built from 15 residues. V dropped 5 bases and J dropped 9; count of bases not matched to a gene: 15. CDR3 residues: CSVRELAVLAREQFF. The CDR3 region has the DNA TGCAGCGTTAGGGAACTAGCGGTCCTCGCGCGTGAGCAGTTCTTC.

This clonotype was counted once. This CDR3 reads CATSRVGQGIFTDTQYF. The CDR3, as DNA: TGTGCCACCAGCAGAGTCGGACAGGGTATATTCACAGATACGCAGTATTTT. The V and J genes are TRBV15 and TRBJ2-3, with TRBD1 matching over 8 bases. There are 17 residues in the CDR3. The junction had 8 bases not matched to a gene; V was cut back by 1 base and J by 2 bases. In germline, CDR1 is LNHNV, CDR2 YYDKDF (reference sequence).

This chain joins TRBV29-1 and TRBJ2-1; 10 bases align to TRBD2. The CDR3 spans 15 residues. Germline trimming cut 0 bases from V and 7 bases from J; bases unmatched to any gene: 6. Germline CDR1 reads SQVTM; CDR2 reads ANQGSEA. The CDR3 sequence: CSVEEALAGVNEQFF. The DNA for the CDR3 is TGCAGCGTTGAAGAGGCGCTAGCGGGAGTTAATGAGCAGTTCTTC.

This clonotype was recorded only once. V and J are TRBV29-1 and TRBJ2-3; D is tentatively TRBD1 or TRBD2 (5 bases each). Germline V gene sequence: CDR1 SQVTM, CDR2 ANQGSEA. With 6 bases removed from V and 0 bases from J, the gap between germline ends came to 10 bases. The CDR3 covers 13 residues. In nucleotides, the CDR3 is TGCAGCGTAGGGGAGCCTAGCACAGATACGCAGTATTTT. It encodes CSVGEPSTDTQYF.

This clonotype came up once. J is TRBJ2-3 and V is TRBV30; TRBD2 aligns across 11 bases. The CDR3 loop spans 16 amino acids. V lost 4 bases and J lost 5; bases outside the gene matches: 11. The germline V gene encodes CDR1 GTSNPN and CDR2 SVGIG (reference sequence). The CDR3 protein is CAWTKRGSGREDTQYF. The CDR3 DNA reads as TGTGCCTGGACCAAGAGGGGTAGCGGGAGGGAAGATACGCAGTATTTT.

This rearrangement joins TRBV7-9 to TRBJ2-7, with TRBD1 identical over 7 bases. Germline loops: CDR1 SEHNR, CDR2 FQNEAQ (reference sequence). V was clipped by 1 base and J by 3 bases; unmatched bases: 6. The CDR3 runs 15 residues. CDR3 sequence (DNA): TGTGCCAGCAGCTTAGAGACAGGGCCGGTCTACGAGCAGTACTTC. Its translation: CASSLETGPVYEQYF.

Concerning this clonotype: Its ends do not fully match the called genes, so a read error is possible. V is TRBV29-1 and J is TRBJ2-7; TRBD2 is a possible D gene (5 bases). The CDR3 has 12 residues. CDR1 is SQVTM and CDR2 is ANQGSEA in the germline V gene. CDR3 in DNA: TGTAGCGTTGAAGATGGGTCGGGCGAGCAGTACTTC. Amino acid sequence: CSVEDGSGEQYF.

CDR3 DNA sequence: TGTGCCAGCAGCTCCCCGGAGTCTCTAGCGGGGCCTTACAATGAGCAGTTCTTC. Translated: CASSSPESLAGPYNEQFF. The V gene is TRBV7-8, the J gene TRBJ2-1; 9 nucleotides align to TRBD2. The CDR3 is 18 residues long. The V gene's germline CDR1 is SGHVS and CDR2 FQNEAQ. V shed 4 bases, J shed 4 bases, and the junction held 14 bases outside the gene matches.

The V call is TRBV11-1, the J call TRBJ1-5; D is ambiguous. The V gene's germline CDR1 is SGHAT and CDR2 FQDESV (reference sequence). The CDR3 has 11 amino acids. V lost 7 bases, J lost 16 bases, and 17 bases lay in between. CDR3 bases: TGTGCCAGCACCGAGGCGGCCCCGCACCATTTT. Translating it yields CASTEAAPHHF.